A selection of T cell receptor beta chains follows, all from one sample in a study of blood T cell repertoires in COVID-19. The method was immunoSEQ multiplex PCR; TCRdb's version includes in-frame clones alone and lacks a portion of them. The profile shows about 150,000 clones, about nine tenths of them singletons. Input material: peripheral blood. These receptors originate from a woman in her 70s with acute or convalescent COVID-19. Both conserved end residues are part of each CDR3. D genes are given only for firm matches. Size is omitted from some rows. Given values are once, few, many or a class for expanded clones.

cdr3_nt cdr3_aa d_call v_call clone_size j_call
TGTGCCAGCAGCCAACCCTTGGGGGGGCAGGAGCAGTTCTTC CASSQPLGGQEQFF - TRBV3-1/TRBV3-2 - TRBJ2-1
TGTGCCAGCAGCTTAGATGGCGGGAGGGCCAAAAACATTCAGTACTTC CASSLDGGRAKNIQYF TRBD2 TRBV7-2 once TRBJ2-4
TGTGCCAGCAATTTAGGACAGGGTGGTGAAAAACTGTTTTTT CASNLGQGGEKLFF TRBD1 TRBV27 - TRBJ1-4
TGTGCCAGCAGCCCACGGACTAGCGGAGTCAAAAACATTCAGTACTTC CASSPRTSGVKNIQYF TRBD2 TRBV3-1/TRBV3-2 - TRBJ2-4
TGTGCCACCAGCATACAGGCCTCCTACGAGCAGTACTTC CATSIQASYEQYF - TRBV15 - TRBJ2-7
TGCGCCAGCAGCCCTAGGACAGTGAATGGCTACACCTTC CASSPRTVNGYTF - TRBV5-1 - TRBJ1-2
TGTGCCAGCGGGCAGGCAATTTACGAGCAGTACTTC CASGQAIYEQYF - TRBV6-5 - TRBJ2-7
TGTGCCACCAGTGATTACTCTGGACAGAAAGAGACCCAGTACTTC CATSDYSGQKETQYF - TRBV24-1 - TRBJ2-5
TGTGCCAGCTCACGAGCAGATACGCAGTATTTT CASSRADTQYF - TRBV18 - TRBJ2-3
TGTGCCAGCAGCTCGGGACTAGCGGGAGGTGGTAGTTACGAGCAGTACTTC CASSSGLAGGGSYEQYF TRBD2 TRBV7-2 - TRBJ2-7
TGTGCCAGCAGCCAAGACAGGGGCCGGCCCTACGAGCAGTACTTC CASSQDRGRPYEQYF - TRBV4-2 - TRBJ2-7
TGTGCCAGCAGACCCAGCGGACCAGGGGGCCCCTACAATGAGCAGTTCTTC CASRPSGPGGPYNEQFF TRBD1 TRBV28 - TRBJ2-1
TGTGCCAGCAGAAAAAATGCGTATGAGCAGTTCTTC CASRKNAYEQFF - TRBV12-3/TRBV12-4 - TRBJ2-1
TGTGCCAGCAGCCAGGGGGCCTCCTACGAGCAGTACTTC CASSQGASYEQYF - TRBV3-1/TRBV3-2 - TRBJ2-7
TGCGCCAGCAGCACGGGGGAAAGCGGGAGCAATGAGCAGTTCTTC CASSTGESGSNEQFF TRBD2 TRBV5-1 - TRBJ2-1
TGTGCCAGCAGTCTCGGGGGAAGCACAGATACGCAGTATTTT CASSLGGSTDTQYF - TRBV6-2/TRBV6-3 - TRBJ2-3
TGTGCCAGCAGCTTCGGGGGATCACAGGGGGTGATCACTGAAGCTTTCTTT CASSFGGSQGVITEAFF TRBD1 TRBV5-5 - TRBJ1-1
TGCGCCAGCAGCGGTGGGACAGGGGGCACTGAAGCTTTCTTT CASSGGTGGTEAFF TRBD1 TRBV5-1 - TRBJ1-1
TGTGCCAGTAGTCCTGGGGCGGGGGTAGTTATTCGCAATCAGCCCCAGCATTTT CASSPGAGVVIRNQPQHF - TRBV19 - TRBJ1-5
TGTGCCAGCAGCCGGGACAGGGAAAATGCCTACAGAGAAGCTTTCTTT CASSRDRENAYREAFF TRBD1 TRBV7-2 - TRBJ1-1
TGTGCCAGCAGCTTATTTAAGGGAGGACGCACCGGGGAGCTGTTTTTT CASSLFKGGRTGELFF - TRBV7-3 - TRBJ2-2
TGTGCCAGTTCCCCGGGACACACGAACACCGGGGAGCTGTTTTTT CASSPGHTNTGELFF - TRBV19 - TRBJ2-2
TGCGCCAGCAGCCAAGTGGGTGAGGGGGGAGGGACTGAAGCTTTCTTT CASSQVGEGGGTEAFF - TRBV4-1 - TRBJ1-1
TGTGCCAGCAGTCTCAGACTAGCGGGGGGTCCGAATGAGCAGTTCTTC CASSLRLAGGPNEQFF TRBD2 TRBV27 - TRBJ2-1
TGTGCCACCAGTGATCGGGATGGGGAACAAGAGACCCAGTACTTC CATSDRDGEQETQYF - TRBV24-1 - TRBJ2-5
TGTGCCAGCAGCAAAGAGGGTCCCGGGACTAGTCGCTGTGAGCAGTTCTTC CASSKEGPGTSRCEQFF - TRBV21-1 - TRBJ2-1
TGCGCCAGCAGCCGGCTTACAGACCCCGGGGAGCTGTTTTTT CASSRLTDPGELFF - TRBV4-1 - TRBJ2-2
TGTGCCACCAGTGATCCCCCTCTGTCAGATACGCAGTATTTT CATSDPPLSDTQYF - TRBV24-1 - TRBJ2-3
TGTGCCAGCACCCCTAGCTCCTCCTCCGGTGAGCAGTTCTTC CASTPSSSSGEQFF - TRBV5-4 - TRBJ2-1
TGCGCCAGCAGCCAGGAGACAGGGACGGATAATTCACCCCTCCACTTT CASSQETGTDNSPLHF TRBD1 TRBV4-3 - TRBJ1-6
TGCGCCAGCAGCCAAGAGGCCAGGGGAAGTAATCAGCCCCAGCATTTT CASSQEARGSNQPQHF - TRBV4-1 - TRBJ1-5
TGTGCCAGCAGGGGACAGGGAACCAAGGGGGAAAAACTGTTTTTT CASRGQGTKGEKLFF TRBD1 TRBV28 - TRBJ1-4
TGTGCCAGCAGCTTGGCCAGGGGGACAGCAAACTATGGCTACACCTTC CASSLARGTANYGYTF TRBD1 TRBV5-5 - TRBJ1-2
TGCGCCAGCAGCCAAGATCGCCTAGCGTACACCTACAATGAGCAGTTCTTC CASSQDRLAYTYNEQFF - TRBV4-3 - TRBJ2-1
TGTGCCAGCAGTGGGTCGACAGGGGTTCAGCCCCAGCATTTT CASSGSTGVQPQHF TRBD1 TRBV27 medium-sized TRBJ1-5
TGTGCCAGCAGTTACGGCTCGGGGAACTTTAACACTGAAGCTTTCTTT CASSYGSGNFNTEAFF - TRBV5-6 - TRBJ1-1
TGTGCCAGCTCCGAGAACAGTAACACTGAAGCTTTCTTT CASSENSNTEAFF - TRBV18 - TRBJ1-1
TGCGCCAGCAGCCAGGGGACAGTTAACTATGGCTACACCTTC CASSQGTVNYGYTF TRBD1 TRBV4-1 - TRBJ1-2
TGTGCCAGCAGCCAGGAACAGGGGGCAGGGGAGCAGTTCTTC CASSQEQGAGEQFF TRBD1 TRBV4-2 - TRBJ2-1
TGTGCCATCAGGCCCTTCCCGGGACAGGGGATGAACACTGAAGCTTTCTTT CAIRPFPGQGMNTEAFF TRBD1 TRBV10-3 - TRBJ1-1
TGTGCCAGCTTGACCCCGGGACAGTTATACGAGCAGTACTTC CASLTPGQLYEQYF TRBD1 TRBV6-5 few TRBJ2-7
TGTGCCAGCAGCTCCGATTTAGCTAACTATGGCTACACCTTC CASSSDLANYGYTF - TRBV7-2 - TRBJ1-2
TGTGCCAGCAGGGGGGGATGGGAGCAGTACTTC CASRGGWEQYF - TRBV28 - TRBJ2-7
TGCGCCAGCAGCCAAGAGGGGGGGGGTGCTTACACTGAAGCTTTCTTT CASSQEGGGAYTEAFF - TRBV4-3 - TRBJ1-1